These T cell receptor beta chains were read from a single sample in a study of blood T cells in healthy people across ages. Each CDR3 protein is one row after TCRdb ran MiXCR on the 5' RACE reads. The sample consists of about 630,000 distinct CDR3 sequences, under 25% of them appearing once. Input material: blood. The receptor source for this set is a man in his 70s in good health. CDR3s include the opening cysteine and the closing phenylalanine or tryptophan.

CDR3: CATSKQGGETQYF
V: TRBV24-1

CDR3: CSASSQGPNTEAFF
V: TRBV20-1

CDR3: CSARWEIQETRYF
V: TRBV20-1

CDR3: CASSVGGATNEKLFF
V: TRBV6-1

CDR3: CASSLDTGSTEAFF
V: TRBV7-9

CDR3: CSVLGTSSSTDTQYF
V: TRBV29-1

CDR3: CSAKGQALRTLHYYEQYF
V: TRBV20-1

CDR3: CASSLSGRSTYEQYF
V: TRBV28

CDR3: CATSRSISETQYF
V: TRBV15

CDR3: CASRGLSSGANVLTF
V: TRBV6-1

CDR3: CASRTEGRSYEQYF
V: TRBV25-1

CDR3: CASSSTGVSGNTIYF
V: TRBV5-1

CDR3: CASRQQSRYEQYF
V: TRBV5-1

CDR3: CASTSPVGLGETQYF
V: TRBV7-9

CDR3: CASSLGGWDTQYF
V: TRBV5-6

CDR3: CASSTLSSGRSYEQYF
V: TRBV6-2/TRBV6-3